This TCR beta chain is from a study of blood T cell repertoires in COVID-19. Germline lookup yields CDR1 SNHLY and CDR2 FYNNEI. With 6 bases clipped from V and 13 bases from J, the junction kept 13 bases outside the gene matches. The CDR3 extends over 15 amino acids. As processed by the authors: Reference gene primer amplification gave estimated nucleated cell counts. Data came from immunoSEQ multiplex PCR; TCRdb stores just in-frame clones and leaves some out. The DNA gave D and trimming, while V, J and clone size come from that table. The profile shows 45,000 or so clones, 70% to 80% of them singletons.

The sequence was obtained from a man in his sixties or seventies with acute or convalescent COVID-19. The sequencing input was peripheral blood. The chain carries TRBV2 and TRBJ1-6; TRBD1 matches at 9 bases. The chain's CDR3 is CASRRDRQGGTPLHF. CDR3 bases: TGTGCCAGCAGGCGGGATAGACAGGGGGGAACGCCCCTCCACTTT.